The clone carrying this T cell receptor (beta chain) was detected once. Its antigen is not known. Amplification used 60 Vbeta primers and 13 Jbeta primers. Original processing notes: The count from a later analysis was 60 million to 85 million unique TCR beta chains, 9.5 million to 13 million of them shared. Assay: immunoSEQ multiplex PCR; the TCRdb copy retains only in-frame clones and omits some. The DNA gave D and trimming, while V, J and clone size come from that table. The table lists some 150,000 clones, about 62% of them singletons. Germline V gene data show CDR1 as SEHNR and CDR2 as FQNEAQ (reference sequence). This CDR3 has 14 residues. The V gene lost 4 bases and the J gene lost 8 bases, with 17 bases spanning the gap. This record belongs to a study of cytomegalovirus exposure and HLA in healthy donors. Study-wide findings and caveats: In a later analysis, TCR beta V- and J-gene trimming showed a link to a missense DCLRE1C variant. The study flagged roughly 150 TCR beta chains as cytomegalovirus-associated.

Sequenced: PBMCs. The chain combines TRBV7-9 with TRBJ1-2, with D possibly TRBD1 on 6 matching bases. This TCR derives from a man aged 40-49 years in good health and CMV-seronegative. The CDR3 protein is CASSSMDRYVGYTF. CDR3 in DNA: TGTGCCAGCAGCTCGATGGACAGATACGTCGGCTACACCTTC.